The sequence of this T cell receptor beta chain was determined in a study of CD8 T cells in Susac syndrome. A note on this clonotype: The antigen is undetermined.

Study-wide findings and caveats: As the study acknowledged, the number of individuals who were part of its TCR sequencing and HLA analysis was relatively small.

CDR3 length: 15 amino acids. Germline V gene lookup returns CDR1 SGHTA and CDR2 FQGNSA. Trimming took 3 bases from V and 4 from J, leaving 15 bases between them. Sequencing of TCR beta, carried out with a high-throughput approach, was applied to CD8+ and CD4+ T cells from the blood. Negative isolation was used for CD8+ and CD4+ T cells and FACS enrichment for TEMRA cells. An amount of RNA that ranged from roughly 0.5 to 1 ug was reverse transcribed with random hexamers. Multiplex PCR with immunoSEQ amplified the TCR beta CDR3 across 54 Vbeta and 13 Jbeta. TCRdb fed the immunoSEQ multiplex PCR reads into MiXCR, producing one record per CDR3 protein. The sample shows 160,000 or so distinct CDR3 sequences, 94% of them seen only once.

V is TRBV7-2 and J is TRBJ1-1; D is possibly TRBD1 (6 bases). This sequence was found in a human donor with multiple sclerosis. The sample consisted of CD4+ T cells from PBMCs. The CDR3 reads CASSFHRVRGTEAFF. DNA of the CDR3: TGTGCCAGCAGCTTCCACAGGGTAAGGGGCACTGAAGCTTTCTTT. Filled out from reference TRBV7-2 and TRBJ1-1, the complete variable domain reads GAGVSQSPSNKVTEKGKDVELRCDPISGHTALYWYRQSLGQGLEFLIYFQGNSAPDKSGLPSDRFSAERTGGSVSTLTIQRTQQEDSAVYLCASSFHRVRGTEAFFGQGTRLTVV.